Below, 21 T cell receptor beta chains from the same sample are listed, as sequenced in a study of PD-1 blockade in classical Hodgkin lymphoma. Measured with immunoSEQ multiplex PCR; TCRdb has only the in-frame clones, and not every one. The sample carries about 86,000 clones, 89% recorded once. Relapses following autologous stem cell transplantation were seen in all patients, with brentuximab vedotin exposure varying. Material: peripheral blood mononuclear cells (PBMCs), obtained at baseline. The receptors shown here come from a human donor with classical Hodgkin lymphoma.

The chain carries TRBV5-1 and TRBJ2-1, with 12 bases matching TRBD1. After removal of 3 bases from V and 7 bases from J, the junction contained 8 bases not matched to a gene. Germline lookup yields CDR1 SGHRS and CDR2 YFSETQ. The CDR3 consists of 16 residues. This chain's CDR3 is CASSYWGQGAGNEQFF. CDR3 coding DNA: TGCGCCAGCAGCTATTGGGGACAGGGGGCCGGGAATGAGCAGTTCTTC.

The chain links TRBV11-2 to TRBJ1-2; tentatively, D is TRBD1 (5 bases). The CDR3 totals 12 residues. V was cut by 4 bases and J by 5 bases, with 8 bases left in between. Germline values: CDR1 SGHAT, CDR2 FQNNGV. CDR3 in amino acids: CASSSGRYGYTF. CDR3 bases: TGTGCCAGCAGCTCGGGACGGTATGGCTACACCTTC.

V usage is TRBV30 and J usage is TRBJ2-3; 12 bases match TRBD2. Germline lookup yields CDR1 GTSNPN and CDR2 SVGIG (reference sequence). V was pared by 1 base and J by 4 bases, with 6 bases of the junction left unmatched. The CDR3 is 16 amino acids. The CDR3 nucleotides are TGTGCCTGGAGTGATGGTCTAGCGGGAGGGCCAGATACGCAGTATTTT. Residues: CAWSDGLAGGPDTQYF.

The V call is TRBV4-3, the J call TRBJ2-1; D remains unclear. The CDR3 is 16 amino acids. V lost 2 bases and J lost 2, with 13 bases in between. CDR1 and CDR2 (germline): LGHNA, YSLEER. In nucleotides, the CDR3 is TGCGCCAGCAGCCAACGCCGTGAGCCGGCCTACAATGAGCAGTTCTTC. Protein product: CASSQRREPAYNEQFF.

This chain joins TRBV10-3 and TRBJ2-1, with 14 bases fitting TRBD2. V shed 2 bases and J 8 bases; nucleotides not matched to a gene: 5. The CDR3 has 16 amino acids. Germline V CDR1 and CDR2: ENHRY, SYGVKD. CDR3 residues: CAISEGTSGSVDEQFF. CDR3 nucleotides: TGTGCCATCAGTGAGGGGACTAGCGGGAGTGTCGATGAGCAGTTCTTC.

This clone was observed a handful of times. The V gene is TRBV9, the J gene TRBJ2-1, with 11 nucleotides matching TRBD2. With V trimmed by 0 bases and J by 6 bases, 8 bases remained unmatched. Germline CDR1 is SGDLS and CDR2 is YYNGEE. The CDR3 covers 17 residues. The CDR3 bases are TGTGCCAGCAGCGTAGTTATCCTAGCGGGAGGTTGCAATGAGCAGTTCTTC. Translation gives CASSVVILAGGCNEQFF.

The V and J genes are TRBV6-4 and TRBJ2-2; unclear D gene. Germline CDR1 reads MRHNA; CDR2 reads SNTAGT. Trimming cost V 0 bases and J 5 bases, with 10 bases left between them. The CDR3 contains 15 residues. The CDR3 DNA sequence: TGTGCCAGCAGTGACTCGAAGGATTATACCGGGGAGCTGTTTTTT. This codes for CASSDSKDYTGELFF.

This clone was picked up a small number of times. The chain combines TRBV4-2 with TRBJ2-6; TRBD1 might be the D (6 bases). The germline gives CDR1 LGHNA, CDR2 YNFKEQ. Trimming shortened V by 4 bases and J by 0 bases, and 16 bases separated the two germline ends. The CDR3 length is 18 residues. The CDR3 sequence is CASSLVPDSNSGANVLTF. DNA of the CDR3: TGTGCCAGCAGCCTCGTCCCGGACAGCAACTCTGGGGCCAACGTCCTGACTTTC.

The J gene is TRBJ2-1, the V gene TRBV27; D not certain. V lost 4 bases and J 2 bases, leaving 6 bases between the germline ends. CDR3 length equals 13 residues. From germline, CDR1 is MNHEY and CDR2 SMNVEV (reference sequence). CDR3 sequence (DNA): TGTGCCAGCAGTTATAGCACCTACAATGAGCAGTTCTTC. The encoded protein is CASSYSTYNEQFF.

The chain is built from TRBV2 and TRBJ2-2, with TRBD2 as a possible D gene (5 bases). Germline values: CDR1 SNHLY, CDR2 FYNNEI. The CDR3 is made up of 15 amino acids. V was trimmed by 6 bases and J by 2 bases, leaving 13 bases between them. The DNA of the CDR3 is TGTGCCAGCAGGACCGAGACTACCAACACCGGGGAGCTGTTTTTT. It specifies CASRTETTNTGELFF.

This chain connects TRBV28 to TRBJ2-7; the match to TRBD1 covers 9 bases. Trimming cost V 6 bases and J 2 bases; bases outside gene matches: 5. Germline V gene sequence: CDR1 MDHEN, CDR2 SYDVKM. The CDR3 consists of 14 residues. The CDR3 nucleotides read TGTGCCAGCAGGCCTACAGGGGGCACCTACGAGCAGTACTTC. Protein sequence: CASRPTGGTYEQYF.

The chain carries TRBV5-1 and TRBJ2-5, with D possibly TRBD1 on 6 matching bases. There are 13 residues in the CDR3. The V gene's germline CDR1 is SGHRS and CDR2 YFSETQ. Trimming took 4 bases from V and 3 from J, leaving 10 bases between them. Here the CDR3 reads CASSTQGEETQYF. The CDR3 coding sequence is TGCGCCAGCAGCACACAGGGAGAAGAGACCCAGTACTTC. The full variable domain, its missing parts supplied by reference TRBV5-1 and TRBJ2-5, is KAGVTQTPRYLIKTRGQQVTLSCSPISGHRSVSWYQQTPGQGLQFLFEYFSETQRNKGNFPGRFSGRQFSNSRSEMNVSTLELGDSALYLCASSTQGEETQYFGPGTRLLVL.

V and J are TRBV27 and TRBJ2-7, with 7 bases lining up with TRBD1. The germline gives CDR1 MNHEY, CDR2 SMNVEV (reference sequence). J was trimmed by 3 bases and V by 4 bases; bases with no gene match: 3. This CDR3 comprises 13 residues. In nucleotides, the CDR3 is TGTGCCAGCAGTTCGGGGACAGTCTACGAGCAGTACTTC. Protein sequence: CASSSGTVYEQYF.

The chain combines TRBV9 with TRBJ2-5; maybe TRBD2 (6 bases). The V gene lost 4 bases and the J gene lost 1 base, with 11 bases spanning the gap. The germline CDR1 and CDR2 sequences are SGDLS and YYNGEE. The CDR3 runs 14 residues. The CDR3 region is CASSPQTSQETQYF. The CDR3, as DNA: TGTGCCAGCAGCCCCCAGACTAGCCAAGAGACCCAGTACTTC.

The genes are TRBV11-2 and TRBJ2-2; D gene unclear. CDR3 size: 13 residues. V was clipped by 6 bases and J by 0 bases, with 5 bases between them. Germline CDR1 reads SGHAT; CDR2 reads FQNNGV. CDR3 sequence reads: CASSLPNTGELFF. The CDR3 bases are TGTGCCAGCAGTTTACCGAACACCGGGGAGCTGTTTTTT.

The CDR3 DNA follows: TGTGCCAGCAGTGAAGGGGTAAACGAGCAGTACTTC. The encoded protein is CASSEGVNEQYF. The chain carries TRBV25-1 and TRBJ2-7; D call uncertain. In germline, CDR1 is MGHDK, CDR2 SYGVNS. The V end lost 2 bases, the J end lost 5 bases, and 7 bases lay between the germline ends. CDR3 length: 12 amino acids.

The V and J genes are TRBV5-6 and TRBJ2-1; 8 bases are a match to TRBD2. With 4 bases clipped from V and 8 bases from J, the junction kept 17 bases outside the gene matches. Germline assignment: CDR1 SGHDT and CDR2 YYEEEE. The CDR3 has 17 amino acids. The CDR3 DNA sequence: TGTGCCAGCAGCACCTCCGGGCGGGAGGTGCCGGTGGATGAGCAGTTCTTC. The encoded protein is CASSTSGREVPVDEQFF.

To note about this clone: The identical CDR3 is also encoded by other nucleotide sequences in the sample. The V and J genes are TRBV27 and TRBJ2-1; D is ambiguous. V shed 6 bases and J shed 7 bases, with 13 bases lying between them. Germline loops: CDR1 MNHEY, CDR2 SMNVEV (reference sequence). The CDR3 is made up of 13 amino acids. The CDR3 region is CASSWTFGNEQFF. The CDR3 DNA sequence: TGTGCCAGCAGCTGGACGTTTGGAAATGAGCAGTTCTTC.

The chain joins TRBV13 to TRBJ2-1, with 15 bases fitting TRBD2. From germline, CDR1 is PRHDT and CDR2 FYEKMQ (reference sequence). V gave up 4 bases and J gave up 4 bases; unmatched junction bases: 5. The CDR3 has 17 amino acids. The CDR3 sequence is CASSSRTSGRGYNEQFF. The CDR3 coding sequence is TGTGCCAGCAGCTCCCGGACTAGCGGGAGGGGATACAATGAGCAGTTCTTC.

CDR3 sequence (DNA): TGTGCCAGCAGGGCGGGCCAGAACACAGATACGCAGTATTTT. Its protein is CASRAGQNTDTQYF. The V and J genes are TRBV6-6 and TRBJ2-3; TRBD2 is a possible D gene (5 bases). This CDR3 comprises 14 residues. Trimming took 6 bases from V and 2 from J, leaving 12 bases between them. The germline V gene encodes CDR1 MNHNY and CDR2 SVGAGI (reference sequence).

This chain's CDR3 is CASSLNRGSTDTQYF. CDR3 in DNA: TGTGCCAGCAGCTTGAACCGCGGAAGCACAGATACGCAGTATTTT. This chain links TRBV5-8 with TRBJ2-3; D uncertain. From germline, CDR1 is SGHTS and CDR2 YDEGEE. The CDR3 extends over 15 amino acids. V lost 1 base and J lost 0, with 9 bases in between. The full variable domain, completed using reference TRBV5-8 and TRBJ2-3, is EAGVTQSPTHLIKTRGQQATLRCSPISGHTSVYWYQQALGLGLQFLLWYDEGEERNRGNFPPRFSGRQFPNYSSELNVNALELEDSALYLCASSLNRGSTDTQYFGPGTRLTVL.